Here is one TCR beta chain with its context. What it binds is unknown. V lost 4 bases to trimming and J lost 2 bases; unmatched junction nucleotides: 5. This CDR3 contains 14 residues. Germline loops: CDR1 ENHRY, CDR2 SYGVKD. Random hexamers served to reverse transcribe roughly 0.5 to 1 ug RNA. Multiplex immunoSEQ PCR targeted 54 Vbeta and 13 Jbeta TCR beta segments. TCRdb independently ran MiXCR on the immunoSEQ multiplex PCR reads; one entry per CDR3 protein. The sample yields 210,000 or so distinct CDR3 sequences, roughly 93% seen once. Blood CD8+ and CD4+ T cells underwent high-throughput TCR beta sequencing. While CD8+ and CD4+ T cells were isolated negatively, TEMRA cells were enriched by FACS. This sample stems from a study of CD8 T cells in Susac syndrome. Study observations and caveats: The CD4+ T cell repertoires in Susac syndrome were not clonally expanded.

The sequence derives from a human donor with Susac syndrome. Material: CD4+ T cells from PBMCs. The genes are TRBV10-3 and TRBJ2-7, with 7 bases aligning to TRBD1. CDR3 in DNA: TGTGCCATCAGTGCTGACAGGGAAGCCTACGAGCAGTACTTC. Its translation is CAISADREAYEQYF.